The sequence of this TCR beta chain was determined in a study of CD8 T cells in ankylosing spondylitis. Broader study findings: Ankylosing spondylitis blood seemed to carry a telltale TCR beta motif made of several highly homologous variants.

For this clonotype: The antigen is not known.

The germline gives CDR1 SGHDT, CDR2 YYEEEE. The V segment lost 4 bases and the J segment 6 bases; nucleotides outside the gene matches: 13. There are 16 residues in the CDR3. Construction of TCR beta libraries was performed using quantitative 5'-RACE with molecular barcodes. One entry per CDR3 protein results from TCRdb running MiXCR on the 5' RACE reads. This repertoire shows around 480,000 distinct CDR3 sequences, over 15% found once; its top ten account for over 1%. The V and J genes are TRBV5-6 and TRBJ2-4, with 7 bases identical to TRBD1. Sequenced sample: blood, either unsorted or a sorted T cell fraction (not recorded which). This TCR was recovered from a male donor with ankylosing spondylitis. CDR3 sequence: CASSKGQTPRRNIQYF. CDR3 in DNA: TGTGCCAGCAGCAAGGGACAGACCCCCAGGAGAAACATTCAGTACTTC. The whole variable domain, filled in from reference TRBV5-6 and TRBJ2-4, reads DAGVTQSPTHLIKTRGQQVTLRCSPKSGHDTVSWYQQALGQGPQFIFQYYEEEERQRGNFPDRFSGHQFPNYSSELNVNALLLGDSALYLCASSKGQTPRRNIQYFGAGTRLSVL.